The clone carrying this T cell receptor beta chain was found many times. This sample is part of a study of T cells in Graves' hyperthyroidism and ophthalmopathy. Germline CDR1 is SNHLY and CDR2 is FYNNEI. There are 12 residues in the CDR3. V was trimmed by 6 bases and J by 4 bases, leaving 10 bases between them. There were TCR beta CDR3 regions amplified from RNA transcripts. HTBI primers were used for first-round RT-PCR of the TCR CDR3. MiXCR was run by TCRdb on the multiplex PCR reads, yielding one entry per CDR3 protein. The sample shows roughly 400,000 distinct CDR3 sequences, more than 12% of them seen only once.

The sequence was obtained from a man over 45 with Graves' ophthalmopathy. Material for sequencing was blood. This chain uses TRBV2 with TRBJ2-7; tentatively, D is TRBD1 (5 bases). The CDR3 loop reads CASRTDSYEQYF. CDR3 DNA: TGTGCCAGCAGAACCGACAGTTACGAGCAGTACTTC. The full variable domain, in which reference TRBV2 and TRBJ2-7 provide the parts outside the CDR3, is EPEVTQTPSHQVTQMGQEVILRCVPISNHLYFYWYRQILGQKVEFLVSFYNNEISEKSEIFDDQFSVERPDGSNFTLKIRSTKLEDSAMYFCASRTDSYEQYFGPGTRLTVT.